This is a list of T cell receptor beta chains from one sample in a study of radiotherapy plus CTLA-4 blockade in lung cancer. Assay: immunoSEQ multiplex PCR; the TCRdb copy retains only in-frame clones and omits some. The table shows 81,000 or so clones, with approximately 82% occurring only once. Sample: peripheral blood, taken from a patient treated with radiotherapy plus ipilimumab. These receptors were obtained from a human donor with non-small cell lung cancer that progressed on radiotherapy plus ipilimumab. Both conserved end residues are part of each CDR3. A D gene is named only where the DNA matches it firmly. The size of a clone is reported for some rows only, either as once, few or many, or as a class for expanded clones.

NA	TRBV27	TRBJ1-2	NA	TGTGCCAGCAGTCCAGGCCCCACCTCTTTTAACTATGGCTACACCTTC	CASSPGPTSFNYGYTF
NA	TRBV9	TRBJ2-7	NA	TGTGCCAGCAGCGTGACTAGTAACTACGAGCAGTACTTC	CASSVTSNYEQYF
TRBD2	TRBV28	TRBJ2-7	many	TGTGCCAGCAGCAGACTAGCCTACGGGCAGTACTTC	CASSRLAYGQYF
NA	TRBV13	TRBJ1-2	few	TGTGCCAGCTCCTTCTCTGGGGGTAACTATGGCTACACCTTC	CASSFSGGNYGYTF
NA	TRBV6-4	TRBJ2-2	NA	TGTGCCAGCAGTTTAGCAGGGGGGGCCGGGGAGCTGTTTTTT	CASSLAGGAGELFF
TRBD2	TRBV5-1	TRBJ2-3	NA	TGCGCCAGCAGCTTGGTTGGCGGGGGGGCCCGGGATACGCAGTATTTT	CASSLVGGGARDTQYF
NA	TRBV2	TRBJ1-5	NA	TGTGCCAGCAGTGAGGGAGGACCCTATCAGCCCCAGCATTTT	CASSEGGPYQPQHF
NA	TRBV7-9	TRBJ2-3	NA	TGTGCCAGCAGCGCCATGGGCACAGATACGCAGTATTTT	CASSAMGTDTQYF
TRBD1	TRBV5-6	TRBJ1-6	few	TGTGCCAGCAGCTTCGGACAGGTTAATTCACCCCTCCACTTT	CASSFGQVNSPLHF
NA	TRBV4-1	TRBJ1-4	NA	TGCGCCAGCAGCCAAGGGGCGACGGGAAGCGGTGAAAAACTGTTTTTT	CASSQGATGSGEKLFF
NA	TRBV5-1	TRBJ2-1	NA	TGCGCCAGCAGCTTGGCAACAGGGTTCTCCTACAATGAGCAGTTCTTC	CASSLATGFSYNEQFF
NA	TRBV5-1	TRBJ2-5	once	TGCGCCAGCAGATCGAGGACTGGGGAGACCCAGTACTTC	CASRSRTGETQYF
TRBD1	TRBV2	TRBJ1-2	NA	TGTGCCAGCACCCCGGGACAGGGAAATAGGTGGGATGGCTACACCTTC	CASTPGQGNRWDGYTF
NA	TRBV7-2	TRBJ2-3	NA	TGTGCCAGCAGCCGGGTAAACCCCCTCACAGATACGCAGTATTTT	CASSRVNPLTDTQYF
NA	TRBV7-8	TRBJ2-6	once	TGTGCCAGCAGGCAATCAGGTGGCTCTGGGGCCAACGTCCTGACTTTC	CASRQSGGSGANVLTF
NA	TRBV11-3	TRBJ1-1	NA	TGTGCCAGCAGCGAACAGCGGGCCGACACTGAAGCTTTCTTT	CASSEQRADTEAFF
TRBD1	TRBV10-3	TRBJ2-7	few	TGTGCCATCCACCACCGGGACAGGGGGATGTCTTCCTACGAGCAGTACTTC	CAIHHRDRGMSSYEQYF
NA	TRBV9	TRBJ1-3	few	TGTGCCAGCAGCGCCGCAGGCGGGCGTAAGAGCTCTGGAAACACCATATATTTT	CASSAAGGRKSSGNTIYF
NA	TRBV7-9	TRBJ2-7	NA	TGTGCCAGCAGCTCCCACTACGAGCAGTACTTC	CASSSHYEQYF